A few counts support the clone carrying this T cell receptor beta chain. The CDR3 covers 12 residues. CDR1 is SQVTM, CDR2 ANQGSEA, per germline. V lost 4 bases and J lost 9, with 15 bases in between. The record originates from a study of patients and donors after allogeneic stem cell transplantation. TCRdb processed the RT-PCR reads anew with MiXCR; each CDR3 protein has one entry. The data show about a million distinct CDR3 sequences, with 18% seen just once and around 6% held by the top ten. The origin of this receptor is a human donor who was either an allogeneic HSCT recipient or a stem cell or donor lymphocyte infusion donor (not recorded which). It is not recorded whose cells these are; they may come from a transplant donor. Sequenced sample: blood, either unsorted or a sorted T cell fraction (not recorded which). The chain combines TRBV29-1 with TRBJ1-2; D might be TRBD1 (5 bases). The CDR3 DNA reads TGCAGCGTTGTTGGGGACGGGTGGAGCTACACCTTC. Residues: CSVVGDGWSYTF.